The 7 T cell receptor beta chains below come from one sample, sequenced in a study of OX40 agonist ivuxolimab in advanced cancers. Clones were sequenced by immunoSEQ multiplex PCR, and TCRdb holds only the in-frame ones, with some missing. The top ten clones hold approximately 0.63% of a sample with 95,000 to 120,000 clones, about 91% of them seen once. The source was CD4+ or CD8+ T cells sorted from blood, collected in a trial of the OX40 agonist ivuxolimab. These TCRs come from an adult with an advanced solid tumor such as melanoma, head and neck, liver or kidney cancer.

CDR3 in amino acids: CASSSRGGIGPQHF. Here the CDR3 DNA reads TGTGCCAGCAGCTCGCGGGGGGGAATCGGGCCCCAGCATTTT. The chain joins TRBV5-6 to TRBJ1-5; weak D call: TRBD1 (5 bases). The V gene's germline CDR1 is SGHDT and CDR2 YYEEEE. Between the trimmed V and J ends, which lost 3 bases and 9 bases, there was a span of 16 bases. The CDR3 is 14 amino acids.

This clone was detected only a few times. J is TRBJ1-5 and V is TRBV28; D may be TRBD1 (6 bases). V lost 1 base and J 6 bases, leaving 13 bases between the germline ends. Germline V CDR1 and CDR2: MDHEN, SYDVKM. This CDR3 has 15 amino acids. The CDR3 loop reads CASSLLLQGSQPQHF. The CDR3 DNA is TGTGCCAGCAGTTTATTATTGCAGGGGTCTCAGCCCCAGCATTTT.

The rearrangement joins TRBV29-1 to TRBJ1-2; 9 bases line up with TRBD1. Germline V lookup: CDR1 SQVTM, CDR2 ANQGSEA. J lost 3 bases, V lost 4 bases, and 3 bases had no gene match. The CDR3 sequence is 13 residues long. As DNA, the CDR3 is TGCAGCGTTGGGGGACAGGGAGACTATGGCTACACCTTC. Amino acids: CSVGGQGDYGYTF. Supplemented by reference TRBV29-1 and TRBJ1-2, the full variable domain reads SAVISQKPSRDICQRGTSLTIQCQVDSQVTMMFWYRQQPGQSLTLIATANQGSEATYESGFVIDKFPISRPNLTFSTLTVSNMSPEDSSIYLCSVGGQGDYGYTFGSGTRLTVV.

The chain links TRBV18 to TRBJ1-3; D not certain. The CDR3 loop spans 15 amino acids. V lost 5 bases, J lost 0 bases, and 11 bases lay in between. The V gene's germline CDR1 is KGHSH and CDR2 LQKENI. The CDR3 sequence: CASSSGTSSGNTIYF. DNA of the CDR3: TGTGCCAGCTCATCCGGTACCTCCTCTGGAAACACCATATATTTT.

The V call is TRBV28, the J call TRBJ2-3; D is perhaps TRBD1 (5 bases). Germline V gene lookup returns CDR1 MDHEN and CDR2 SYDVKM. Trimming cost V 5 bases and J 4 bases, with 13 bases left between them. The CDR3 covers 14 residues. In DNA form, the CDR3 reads TGTGCCAGCAGTCACCCTCAGGGTCCAGATACGCAGTATTTT. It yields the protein CASSHPQGPDTQYF.

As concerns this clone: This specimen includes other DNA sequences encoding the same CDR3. CDR3 amino acids: CASSLSGEGNTIYF. The DNA for the CDR3 is TGCGCCAGCAGCTTGAGCGGAGAGGGAAACACCATATATTTT. This chain links TRBV5-1 with TRBJ1-3; no clear D. The V gene lost 1 base and the J gene lost 4 bases, with 9 bases spanning the gap. The CDR3 loop spans 14 amino acids. Germline V gene lookup returns CDR1 SGHRS and CDR2 YFSETQ.

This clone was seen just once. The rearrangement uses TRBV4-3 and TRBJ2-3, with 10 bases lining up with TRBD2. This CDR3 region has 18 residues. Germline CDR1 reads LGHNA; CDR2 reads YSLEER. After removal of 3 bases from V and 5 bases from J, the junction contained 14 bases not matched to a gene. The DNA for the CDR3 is TGCGCCAGCAGCCAGGCCGGGTCTAGCGGGAGTGGGGGAGATACGCAGTATTTT. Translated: CASSQAGSSGSGGDTQYF.